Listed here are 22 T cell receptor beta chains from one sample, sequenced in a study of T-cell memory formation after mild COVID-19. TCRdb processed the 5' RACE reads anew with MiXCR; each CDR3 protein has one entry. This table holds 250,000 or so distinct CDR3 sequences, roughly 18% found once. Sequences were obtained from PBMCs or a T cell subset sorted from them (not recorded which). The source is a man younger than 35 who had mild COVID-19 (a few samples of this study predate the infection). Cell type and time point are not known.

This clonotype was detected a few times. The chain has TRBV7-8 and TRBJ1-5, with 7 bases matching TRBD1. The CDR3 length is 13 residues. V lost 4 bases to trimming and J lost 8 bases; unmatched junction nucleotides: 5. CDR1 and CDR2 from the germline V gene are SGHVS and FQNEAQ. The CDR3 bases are TGTGCCAGCAGCTCAGGGGGTCTGGAGCCCCAGCATTTT. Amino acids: CASSSGGLEPQHF.

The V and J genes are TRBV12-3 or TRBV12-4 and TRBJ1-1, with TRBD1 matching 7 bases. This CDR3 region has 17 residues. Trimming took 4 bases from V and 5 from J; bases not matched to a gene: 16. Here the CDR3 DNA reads TGTGCCAGCAGTTCGTACGACAGGGACTTGGTTCGGACTGAAGCTTTCTTT. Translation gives CASSSYDRDLVRTEAFF.

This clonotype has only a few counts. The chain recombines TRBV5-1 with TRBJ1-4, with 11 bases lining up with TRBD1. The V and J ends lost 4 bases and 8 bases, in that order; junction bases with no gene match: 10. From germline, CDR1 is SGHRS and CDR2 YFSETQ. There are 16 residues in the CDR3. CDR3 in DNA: TGCGCCAGCAGCAAAGGGGACAGGGGGGTCGGAGAAAAACTGTTTTTT. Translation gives CASSKGDRGVGEKLFF.

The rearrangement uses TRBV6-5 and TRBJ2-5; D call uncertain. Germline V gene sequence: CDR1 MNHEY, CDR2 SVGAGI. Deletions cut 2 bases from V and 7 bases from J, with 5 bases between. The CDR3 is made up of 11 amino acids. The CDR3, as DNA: TGTGCCAGCAGTTACGGGCGGACCCAGTACTTC. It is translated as CASSYGRTQYF.

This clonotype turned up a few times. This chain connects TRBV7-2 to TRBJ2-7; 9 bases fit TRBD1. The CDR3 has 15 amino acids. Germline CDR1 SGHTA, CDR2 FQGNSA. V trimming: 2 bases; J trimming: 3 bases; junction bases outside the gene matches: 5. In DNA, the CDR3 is TGTGCCAGCAGCTTACAAACGGACAGGGGCTACGAGCAGTACTTC. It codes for CASSLQTDRGYEQYF.

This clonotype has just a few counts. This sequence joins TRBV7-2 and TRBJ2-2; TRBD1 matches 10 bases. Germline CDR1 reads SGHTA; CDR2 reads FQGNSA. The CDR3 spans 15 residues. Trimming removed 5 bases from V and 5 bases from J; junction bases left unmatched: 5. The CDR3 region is CASSGDRGRTGELFF. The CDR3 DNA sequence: TGTGCCAGCAGCGGGGACAGGGGCCGGACCGGGGAGCTGTTTTTT.

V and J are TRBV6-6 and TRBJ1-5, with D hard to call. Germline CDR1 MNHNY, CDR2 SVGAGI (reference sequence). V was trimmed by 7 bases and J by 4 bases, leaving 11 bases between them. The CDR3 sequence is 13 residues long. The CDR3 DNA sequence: TGTGCCAGCAAGTGGTCCGATAATCAGCCCCAGCATTTT. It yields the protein CASKWSDNQPQHF.

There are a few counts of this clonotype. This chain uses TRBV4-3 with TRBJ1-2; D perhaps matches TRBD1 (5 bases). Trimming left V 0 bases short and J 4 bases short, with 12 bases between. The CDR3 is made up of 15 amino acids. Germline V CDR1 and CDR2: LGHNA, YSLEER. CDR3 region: CASSQDRAGPYGYTF. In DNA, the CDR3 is TGCGCCAGCAGCCAAGATAGGGCGGGGCCCTATGGCTACACCTTC.

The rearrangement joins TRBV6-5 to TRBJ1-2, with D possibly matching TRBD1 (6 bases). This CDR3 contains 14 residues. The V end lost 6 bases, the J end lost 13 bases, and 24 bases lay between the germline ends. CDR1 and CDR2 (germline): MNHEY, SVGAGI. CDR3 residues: CASSRDISIPPRTF. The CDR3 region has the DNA TGTGCCAGCAGCCGGGACATATCTATCCCCCCTCGCACCTTC.

DNA for the CDR3: TGTGCCAGTGAGGGGTACCAAGAGACCCAGTACTTC. It specifies CASEGYQETQYF. The J gene is TRBJ2-5, the V gene TRBV6-1; perhaps D is TRBD1 or TRBD2 (5 bases each). CDR1 and CDR2 from the germline V gene are MNHNS and SASEGT. V lost 9 bases, J lost 0 bases, and 8 bases lay in between. The CDR3 has 12 amino acids.

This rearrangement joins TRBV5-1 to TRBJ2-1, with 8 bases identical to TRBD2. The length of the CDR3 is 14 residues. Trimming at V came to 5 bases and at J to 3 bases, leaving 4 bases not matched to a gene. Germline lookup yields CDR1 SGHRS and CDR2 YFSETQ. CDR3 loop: CASRLSGVYNEQFF. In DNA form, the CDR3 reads TGCGCCAGCAGGCTTAGCGGGGTCTACAATGAGCAGTTCTTC.

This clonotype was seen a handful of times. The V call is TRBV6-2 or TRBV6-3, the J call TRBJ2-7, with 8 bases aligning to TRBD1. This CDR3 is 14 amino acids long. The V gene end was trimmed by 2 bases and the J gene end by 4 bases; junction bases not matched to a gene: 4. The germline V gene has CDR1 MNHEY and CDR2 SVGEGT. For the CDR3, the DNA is TGTGCCAGCAGTTACATTGGACAGGGATACGAGCAGTACTTC. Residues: CASSYIGQGYEQYF.

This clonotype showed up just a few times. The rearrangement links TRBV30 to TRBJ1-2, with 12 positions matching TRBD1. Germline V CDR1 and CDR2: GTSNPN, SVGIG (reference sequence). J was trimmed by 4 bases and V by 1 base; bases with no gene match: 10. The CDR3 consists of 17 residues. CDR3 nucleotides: TGTGCCTGGAGTGATCCGGGACAGGGGGCGATTCCCTATGGCTACACCTTC. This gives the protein CAWSDPGQGAIPYGYTF.

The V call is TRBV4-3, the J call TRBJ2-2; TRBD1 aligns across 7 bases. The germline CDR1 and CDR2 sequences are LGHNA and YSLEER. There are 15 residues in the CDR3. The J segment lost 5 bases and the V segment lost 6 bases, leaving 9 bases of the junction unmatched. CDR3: CASSFRGWETGELFF. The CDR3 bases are TGCGCCAGCAGTTTCAGGGGGTGGGAAACCGGGGAGCTGTTTTTT.

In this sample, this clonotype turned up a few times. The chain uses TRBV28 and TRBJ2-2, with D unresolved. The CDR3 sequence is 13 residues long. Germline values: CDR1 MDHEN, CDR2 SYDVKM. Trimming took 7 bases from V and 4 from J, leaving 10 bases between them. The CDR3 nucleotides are TGTGCCAGCACCAACACGGCCACCGGGGAGCTGTTTTTT. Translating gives CASTNTATGELFF.

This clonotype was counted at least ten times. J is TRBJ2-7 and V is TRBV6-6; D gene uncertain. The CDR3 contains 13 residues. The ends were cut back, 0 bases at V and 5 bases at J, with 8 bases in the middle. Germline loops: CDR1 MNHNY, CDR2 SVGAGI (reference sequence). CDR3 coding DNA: TGTGCCAGCAGTTACTCGAATCGGGACGAGCAGTACGTC. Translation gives CASSYSNRDEQYV.

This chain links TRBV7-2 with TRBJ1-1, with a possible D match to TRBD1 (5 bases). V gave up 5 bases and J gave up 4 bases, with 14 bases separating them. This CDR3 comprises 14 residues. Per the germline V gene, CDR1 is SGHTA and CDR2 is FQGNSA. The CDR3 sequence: CASSLRRGGTEAFF. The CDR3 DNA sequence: TGTGCCAGCAGCCTCCGGCGCGGGGGCACTGAAGCTTTCTTT.

Written as DNA, the CDR3 is TGTGCCAGCACCCGCTGGGGGGGCGCGACAGATACGCAGTATTTT. Its protein is CASTRWGGATDTQYF. The V gene is TRBV5-5, the J gene TRBJ2-3; a possible D gene is TRBD2 (7 bases). V gave up 6 bases and J gave up 3 bases, with 17 bases separating them. CDR1 is SGHKS and CDR2 is YYEKEE in the germline V gene (reference sequence). The CDR3 is made up of 15 amino acids. The variable domain in full, completed from reference TRBV5-5 and TRBJ2-3, reads DAGVTQSPTHLIKTRGQQVTLRCSPISGHKSVSWYQQVLGQGPQFIFQYYEKEERGRGNFPDRFSARQFPNYSSELNVNALLLGDSALYLCASTRWGGATDTQYFGPGTRLTVL.

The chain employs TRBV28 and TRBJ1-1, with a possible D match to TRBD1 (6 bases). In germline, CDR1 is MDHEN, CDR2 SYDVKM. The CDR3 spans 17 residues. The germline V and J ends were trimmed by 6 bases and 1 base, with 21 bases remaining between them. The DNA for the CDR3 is TGTGCCAGCAGCTTGCCTCAGACCATGGACAGGAACACTGAAGCTTTCTTT. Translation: CASSLPQTMDRNTEAFF.

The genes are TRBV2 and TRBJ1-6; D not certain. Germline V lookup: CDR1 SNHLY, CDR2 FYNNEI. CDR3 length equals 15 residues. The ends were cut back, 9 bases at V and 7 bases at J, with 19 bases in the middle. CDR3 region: CARSKRDGQNSPLHF. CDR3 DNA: TGTGCCAGATCTAAGCGCGACGGGCAGAATTCACCCCTCCACTTT.

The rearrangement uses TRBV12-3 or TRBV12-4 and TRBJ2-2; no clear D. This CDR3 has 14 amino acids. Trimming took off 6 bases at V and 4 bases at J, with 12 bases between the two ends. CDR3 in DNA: TGTGCCAGCAGCCTAAAACGGGCCACCGGGGAGCTGTTTTTT. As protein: CASSLKRATGELFF.

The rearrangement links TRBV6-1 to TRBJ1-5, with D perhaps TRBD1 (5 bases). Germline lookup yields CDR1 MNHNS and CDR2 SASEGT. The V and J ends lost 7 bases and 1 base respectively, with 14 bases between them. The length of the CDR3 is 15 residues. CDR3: CASTPIWGSNQPQHF. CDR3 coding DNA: TGTGCCAGCACCCCGATCTGGGGCAGCAATCAGCCCCAGCATTTT.